This TCR beta chain was identified in a study of neurological immune-mediated disorders. Indicated time point: longitudinal time-point 2. With 10-nucleotide random UMIs included, cDNA was synthesized by 5'RACE. In TCRdb, the 5' RACE reads were re-called with MiXCR into one record per CDR3 protein. The data show roughly 49,000 distinct CDR3 sequences, with 10% to 15% seen just once and under 5% held by the top ten. The CDR3 runs 13 residues. V was trimmed by 7 bases and J by 6 bases, leaving 15 bases between them. V and J are TRBV12-3 or TRBV12-4 and TRBJ1-2, with D unclear. The clonotype was recovered from a male donor with HTLV-1-associated myelopathy (HAM/TSP). The sample consisted of PBMCs. As DNA, the CDR3 is TGTGCCAGCAACCCCTTGAGCCGGGATGGCTACACCTTC. This encodes CASNPLSRDGYTF.